The entry below gives a single TCR beta chain sequence along with its context. No antigen is known for it. This record belongs to a study of T cells in Graves' hyperthyroidism and ophthalmopathy. Study results and caveats: In the analysis, a 13 V-J model separated ophthalmopathy from stable hyperthyroidism.

A NOSPECS grade of at least 4, a Clinical Activity Score of at least 3 and duration under 3 months were recorded in ophthalmopathy patients. A patient was excluded if there was uncontrolled infection, other autoimmune disease, pregnancy or lactation. TCR beta CDR3 regions were amplified from RNA transcripts. With the HTBI primer set, the TCR CDR3 went through a first round of RT-PCR. One entry per CDR3 protein results from TCRdb running MiXCR on the multiplex PCR reads. The table includes 600,000 to 700,000 distinct CDR3 sequences, about 15% detected once. CDR1 is SNHLY, CDR2 FYNNEI, per germline. Trimming took off 5 bases at V and 2 bases at J, with 16 bases between the two ends. This CDR3 has 15 amino acids.

This clonotype originated in a woman between 40 and 50 years old with Graves' ophthalmopathy. Material for sequencing was blood. This chain uses TRBV2 with TRBJ2-7, with D possibly being TRBD1 (6 bases). CDR3 DNA sequence: TGTGCCAGCAGTCTACAGGGTATAAGGGCCTACGAGCAGTACTTC. Amino acid sequence: CASSLQGIRAYEQYF. The whole variable domain, remainder taken from reference TRBV2 and TRBJ2-7, is EPEVTQTPSHQVTQMGQEVILRCVPISNHLYFYWYRQILGQKVEFLVSFYNNEISEKSEIFDDQFSVERPDGSNFTLKIRSTKLEDSAMYFCASSLQGIRAYEQYFGPGTRLTVT.